This TCR beta chain was documented in a study of T cells after yellow fever vaccination. Via MiXCR, TCRdb re-called the 5' RACE reads, giving one row per CDR3 protein. The sample lists about 96,000 distinct CDR3 sequences, 8.9% occurring once. The germline V gene has CDR1 DFQATT and CDR2 SNEGSKA (reference sequence). This CDR3 is built from 12 residues. The table lists this clonotype with many counts. Study-level points and caveats: The presence of abundant clonotypes contaminating from the bulk population was possible in FACS-sorted repertoires.

The chain uses TRBV20-1 and TRBJ1-5; D call uncertain. Sequenced here: CD8+ T cells not binding an NS4B(214-222) dextramer, sorted from PBMCs, sampled around 16 days after the first yellow fever vaccination. The sequence was obtained from a young man who received the YFV17D yellow fever vaccine. CDR3 nucleotides: TGCAGCGCCCCCTGGGGCAATCAGCCCCAGCATTTT. Encoded protein: CSAPWGNQPQHF.